Below, 13 T cell receptor gamma chains from the same sample are listed, as sequenced in a study of gamma-delta chains in newborns, infants, children. TCRdb fed the reads into CATT to redo clone calling. The data hold more than 1,000 gamma-chain clones, with roughly 52% observed a single time. Input material: blood. These receptors came from a child who was a newborn, infant or young child, either healthy, febrile or measles-vaccinated (not recorded which).

A V gene of TRGV9 was called, but no J gene was assigned. The CDR3 covers 13 residues. Germline values: CDR1 GITISATS, CDR2 ISYDGTV (reference sequence). The CDR3 spells CALWELPQFKNLF. CDR3 sequence (DNA): TGTGCCTTGTGGGAGTTGCCACAATTTAAGAACCTCTTT.

This clone was seen more than once but under ten times. This chain uses TRGV9 with TRGJP. V shed 2 bases, J shed 4 bases, and the junction held 5 bases outside the gene matches. Germline V gene data show CDR1 as GITISATS and CDR2 as ISYDGTV (reference sequence). The CDR3 sequence is 17 residues long. In DNA, the CDR3 is TGTGCCTTGTGGGAGGGAACTCAAGAGTTGGGCAAAAAAATCAAGGTATTT. Residues: CALWEGTQELGKKIKVF.

The chain is built from TRGV9 and TRGJP2. The J gene is not listed in TCRdb, so it was assigned here from a DNA match to germline. The CDR3 is 17 amino acids. With V trimmed by 3 bases and J by 0 bases, 10 bases remained unmatched. Germline lookup yields CDR1 GITISATS and CDR2 ISYDGTV (reference sequence). CDR3 bases: TGTGCCTTGTGGGAGCCCGACGGGGATAGTAGTGATTGGATCAAGACGTTT. Translated: CALWEPDGDSSDWIKTF.

In its sample, this clone was seen a few times. This specimen includes other DNA sequences encoding the same CDR3. The rearrangement joins TRGV9 to TRGJP. No J segment appears in TCRdb, so it was assigned here by matching the sequence to germline. V gave up 0 bases and J gave up 9 bases; unmatched junction bases: 5. This CDR3 is 16 amino acids long. Germline loops: CDR1 GITISATS, CDR2 ISYDGTV (reference sequence). CDR3 nucleotides: TGTGCCTTGTGGGAGGTGCCGGGGTTGGGCAAAAAAATCAAGGTATTT. The encoded protein is CALWEVPGLGKKIKVF.

This clone turned up a few times. The J gene is TRGJ1 or TRGJ2, the V gene TRGV2. Because TCRdb records no J gene, it was assigned here through a match of the DNA to germline. Unmatched junction bases numbered 5, after V lost 0 bases and J lost 3 bases. CDR1 EGSNGY and CDR2 YDSYNSKV come from the germline V gene. This CDR3 is built from 14 residues. The chain's CDR3 is CATWDGPGYYKKLF. CDR3 DNA: TGTGCCACCTGGGACGGGCCGGGTTATTATAAGAAACTCTTT.

Worth noting for this clone: A much larger clone lies a single base off, so this may be a read error. The same CDR3 is also encoded by other DNA sequences in this sample. This rearrangement joins TRGV4 to TRGJ1 or TRGJ2. TCRdb leaves out the J gene; it was filled in here by matching the DNA to germline. The CDR3 has 13 amino acids. The germline CDR1 and CDR2 sequences are EGSTGY and YDSYTSSV. CDR3 in amino acids: CATWKIEGYKKLF. The DNA for the CDR3 is TGCGCCACCTGGAAAATTGAAGGGTATAAGAAACTCTTT.

The chain is built from TRGV9 and TRGJ1 or TRGJ2. The J gene was not available in TCRdb and was assigned here by matching the DNA to germline segments. J gave up 3 bases and V 2 bases, and 10 bases lay outside the gene matches. The CDR3 covers 15 residues. CDR1 GITISATS and CDR2 ISYDGTV come from the germline V gene (reference sequence). CDR3: CALWEAIPIYYKKLF. The CDR3, as DNA: TGTGCCTTGTGGGAGGCGATACCGATTTATTATAAGAAACTCTTT.

The gene calls are TRGV9 and TRGJ1 or TRGJ2. Germline matching of the DNA provided the J gene here, since TCRdb leaves it blank. V was clipped by 0 bases and J by 0 bases; unmatched bases: 11. The CDR3 runs to 17 residues. The V gene's germline CDR1 is GITISATS and CDR2 ISYDGTV (reference sequence). In DNA form, the CDR3 reads TGTGCCTTGTGGGAGGTGCAAAGACAGGTGAATTATTATAAGAAACTCTTT. Its protein is CALWEVQRQVNYYKKLF.

For this clone: The same CDR3 also results from other DNA sequences found in this sample. This chain connects TRGV9 to TRGJP. TCRdb records no J gene; here it was assigned by comparing the DNA to germline. The germline V gene has CDR1 GITISATS and CDR2 ISYDGTV (reference sequence). The CDR3 contains 17 residues. Trimming cost V 1 base and J 7 bases; bases outside gene matches: 7. CDR3 protein: CALWEVQRELGKKIKVF. CDR3 bases: TGTGCCTTGTGGGAGGTACAAAGGGAGTTGGGCAAAAAAATCAAGGTATTT.

A note on this clone: Given a much more abundant clone one base away, this may be a read error. Other DNA sequences in this specimen translate into the identical CDR3. The V gene is TRGV3; the J gene was not called. Germline CDR1 is VTNTFY and CDR2 is YDVSTARD (reference sequence). There are 11 residues in the CDR3. The CDR3 reads CATWDRLGKLF. The CDR3 DNA follows: TGTGCCACCTGGGACAGGCTGGGGAAGCTCTTT.

To note about this clone: Given a much more abundant clone one base away, this may be a read error. This chain connects TRGV9 to TRGJP. The J gene, left out of TCRdb, was set here by checking the DNA against germline. From germline, CDR1 is GITISATS and CDR2 ISYDGTV (reference sequence). V shed 0 bases, J shed 9 bases, and the junction held 2 bases outside the gene matches. The CDR3 consists of 15 residues. The CDR3 is CALWEVRLGKKIKVF. DNA of the CDR3: TGTGCCTTGTGGGAGGTGCGGTTGGGCAAAAAAATCAAGGTATTT.

Relative to its sample, this clone is large (0.1 to 1%). Other DNA sequences in this sample translate to the same CDR3. The gene calls are TRGV9 and TRGJP. Losses at the gene ends were 2 bases for V and 4 bases for J; bases not matched to a gene: 2. This CDR3 spans 16 amino acids. CDR1 is GITISATS, CDR2 ISYDGTV, per germline (reference sequence). The CDR3 coding sequence is TGTGCCTTGTGGGAGGGACAAGAGTTGGGCAAAAAAATCAAGGTATTT. Translating it yields CALWEGQELGKKIKVF.

The rearrangement joins TRGV9 to TRGJP. As TCRdb names no J gene, one was assigned here on the basis of a DNA match to germline. This CDR3 has 18 residues. The germline V gene has CDR1 GITISATS and CDR2 ISYDGTV (reference sequence). Trimming cost V 3 bases and J 5 bases; bases outside gene matches: 10. Here the CDR3 DNA reads TGTGCCTTGTGGGAGCCCGCTGAAGAAGAGTTGGGCAAAAAAATCAAGGTATTT. Protein product: CALWEPAEEELGKKIKVF.